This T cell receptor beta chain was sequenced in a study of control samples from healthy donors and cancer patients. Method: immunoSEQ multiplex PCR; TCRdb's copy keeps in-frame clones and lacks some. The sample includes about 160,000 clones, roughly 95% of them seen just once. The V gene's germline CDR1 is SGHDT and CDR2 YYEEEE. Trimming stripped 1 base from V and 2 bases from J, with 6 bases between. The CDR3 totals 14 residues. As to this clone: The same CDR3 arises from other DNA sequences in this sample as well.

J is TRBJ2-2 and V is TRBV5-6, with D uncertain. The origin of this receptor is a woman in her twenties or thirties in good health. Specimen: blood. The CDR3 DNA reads TGTGCCAGCAGCTTGACTCCCAACACCGGGGAGCTGTTTTTT. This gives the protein CASSLTPNTGELFF.